Reported below is one T cell receptor beta chain. Here immunoSEQ multiplex PCR was the method, and the copy in TCRdb shows in-frame clones only, minus some. The sample contains over 15,000 clones, around 91% of which appear only once. The data were taken from a study of circulating and synovial CD4+ cells in juvenile arthritis. This receptor was identified in a human donor with juvenile idiopathic arthritis. The sample taken for sequencing was CD4+ T cells from blood.

The CDR3 DNA sequence: TGTGCCAGCAGCCCTACCGGCCCGCTAGCGGACGGAAACATTCAGTACTTC. It encodes CASSPTGPLADGNIQYF. The chain combines TRBV7-6 with TRBJ2-4; 7 nucleotides agree with TRBD2. Trimming at V came to 5 bases and at J to 6 bases, leaving 16 bases not matched to a gene. This CDR3 is built from 17 residues. CDR1 is SGHVS, CDR2 FNYEAQ, per germline.